These 9 T cell receptor beta chains were sequenced from one sample in a study of T cells after posttransplantation cyclophosphamide. Some clones are missing from TCRdb's copy, which holds only in-frame ones; the method was immunoSEQ multiplex PCR. The sample has tens of thousands of clones, approximately 92% seen once. Sequenced: PBMCs. The source is a woman aged 25-40 years in good health and a related stem cell transplant donor.

Notes on this clone: The junction differs from germline at one of its ends, possibly a read error. The chain carries TRBV10-3 and TRBJ2-1, with a possible D match to TRBD2 (5 bases). This CDR3 is built from 10 residues. CDR1 is ENHRY, CDR2 SYGVKD, per germline. DNA for the CDR3: TGTGCCATCGGTGAGCGGGAGCAGTTCTTC. Its protein is CAIGEREQFF.

V usage is TRBV12-5 and J usage is TRBJ2-1; TRBD2 is a possible D gene (7 bases). This CDR3 comprises 16 residues. V lost 0 bases, J lost 9 bases, and 18 bases lay in between. Germline V gene data show CDR1 as LGHNT and CDR2 as FRNRAP. The CDR3 DNA sequence: TGTGCTAGTGGTTTGGTACGGGCGGGGGCCATTGGTGAGCAGTTCTTC. Translating gives CASGLVRAGAIGEQFF.

The J gene is TRBJ2-3, the V gene TRBV4-3; 13 bases align to TRBD2. Germline assignment: CDR1 LGHNA and CDR2 YSLEER. J gave up 1 base and V 1 base, and 5 bases lay outside the gene matches. This CDR3 has 18 residues. The DNA of the CDR3 is TGCGCCAGCAGCCAAGGGGCACTAGCGGGGGGGGGCACAGATACGCAGTATTTT. Translating it yields CASSQGALAGGGTDTQYF.

The count of this clone is one. V usage is TRBV19 and J usage is TRBJ1-1; D is unclear. Trimming left V 0 bases short and J 11 bases short, with 7 bases between. Germline values: CDR1 LNHDA, CDR2 SQIVND (reference sequence). The CDR3 is 11 residues long. The CDR3 nucleotides are TGTGCCAGTAGTATAGATCTGGGGGCTTTCTTT. This encodes CASSIDLGAFF.

The chain carries TRBV6-1 and TRBJ1-5; 7 positions agree with TRBD1. V shed 1 base, J shed 2 bases, and the junction held 5 bases outside the gene matches. The CDR3 has 16 amino acids. Germline loops: CDR1 MNHNS, CDR2 SASEGT. The CDR3 sequence is CASSEEYGTGNQPQHF. For the CDR3, the DNA is TGTGCCAGCAGTGAAGAGTACGGGACAGGCAATCAGCCCCAGCATTTT.

This chain links TRBV5-6 with TRBJ1-5; D perhaps matches TRBD1 (5 bases). Germline values: CDR1 SGHDT, CDR2 YYEEEE. The CDR3 length is 14 residues. V lost 0 bases and J lost 5, with 9 bases in between. The CDR3 loop reads CASSLARGDQPQHF. CDR3 nucleotide sequence: TGTGCCAGCAGCTTGGCAAGGGGAGATCAGCCCCAGCATTTT.

This sequence joins TRBV9 and TRBJ2-3; no clear D gene. The CDR3 runs 15 residues. Trimming removed 1 base from V and 2 bases from J, with 11 bases in between. Germline values: CDR1 SGDLS, CDR2 YYNGEE. CDR3 in amino acids: CASSVQFADTDTQYF. CDR3 coding DNA: TGTGCCAGCAGCGTACAATTCGCGGACACAGATACGCAGTATTTT.

The V call is TRBV5-6, the J call TRBJ2-1; TRBD1 agrees at 7 bases. CDR3 length: 15 amino acids. V dropped 0 bases and J dropped 2; count of bases not matched to a gene: 2. Germline CDR1 is SGHDT and CDR2 is YYEEEE. The CDR3 region has the DNA TGTGCCAGCAGCTTGGGGGGACAGCCCTACAATGAGCAGTTCTTC. The encoded protein is CASSLGGQPYNEQFF.

The rearrangement joins TRBV9 to TRBJ1-1; 9 bases line up with TRBD1. The ends lost 4 bases at V and 4 bases at J; junction bases unmatched: 5. The V gene's germline CDR1 is SGDLS and CDR2 YYNGEE. The CDR3 contains 14 residues. The CDR3 loop is CASSSTGGPTEAFF. CDR3 DNA sequence: TGTGCCAGCAGCTCCACAGGGGGCCCCACTGAAGCTTTCTTT.